This entry lists 25 T cell receptor beta chains sequenced from one sample in a study of T cells after yellow fever vaccination (dated by TCRdb to the late 2010s). Reading the label with the study, this specimen's treatment or condition is: live attenuated yellow fever vaccine strain. The receptor library was made with 5' RACE. Sequencing was performed on an Illumina HiSeq 2500. Using fastp at Q25 and MiXCR, TCRdb reprocessed the public reads and kept productive beta chains. All rows with the same CDR3 protein become a single entry with the most common DNA and genes. Counted in this sample were 200,000 to 250,000 distinct CDR3 sequences; 6.9% of them appeared once. About 0.9% of the sample comes from the top ten. This specimen consisted of CD4+ T cells sorted from PBMCs, obtained 15 days after the yellow fever booster vaccination. Receptor source: a man aged 30 to 45 who received the YFV17D yellow fever vaccine.

This clonotype was counted a single time. This rearrangement joins TRBV7-2 to TRBJ2-1; 8 nucleotides line up with TRBD2. J gave up 9 bases and V 5 bases, and 15 bases lay outside the gene matches. CDR3 length equals 16 residues. Per germline, CDR1 SGHTA and CDR2 FQGNSA. The CDR3 DNA is TGTGCCAGCAGCACGACGACTAGCGCTAGGGCCACTGAGCAGTTCTTC. It encodes CASSTTTSARATEQFF.

A word on this clonotype: One junction end disagrees with the germline gene, perhaps due to a read error. J is TRBJ2-1 and V is TRBV7-3; D unresolved. From germline, CDR1 is SGHTA and CDR2 FQGTGA. The length of the CDR3 is 13 residues. CDR3 DNA: TGTGCCAGCAGCCTAACTGGTATCAATGAGCAGTTCTTC. Protein: CASSLTGINEQFF.

This clonotype has more than one count but fewer than ten. The rearrangement links TRBV10-3 to TRBJ1-4; tentatively, D is TRBD1 (5 bases). V gave up 5 bases and J gave up 0 bases, with 22 bases separating them. Germline V CDR1 and CDR2: ENHRY, SYGVKD. The CDR3 is 19 amino acids. Written as DNA, the CDR3 is TGTGCCATCAGTACCAACCCGGGGCACAGCTTTGCAACTAATGAAAAACTGTTTTTT. Amino acid sequence: CAISTNPGHSFATNEKLFF.

At least ten counts were recorded for this clonotype. V gene TRBV5-4 combines with J gene TRBJ2-1; 9 nucleotides match TRBD1. The CDR3 has 15 residues. From germline, CDR1 is SGHNT and CDR2 YYREEE (reference sequence). J was trimmed by 1 base and V by 4 bases; bases with no gene match: 3. The CDR3 DNA follows: TGTGCCAGCAGCCCGACAGGGGGATCCTACAATGAGCAGTTCTTC. Its translation is CASSPTGGSYNEQFF.

This clonotype was counted many times. The V gene is TRBV20-1, the J gene TRBJ1-5, with D possibly matching TRBD1 (5 bases). CDR1 is DFQATT and CDR2 is SNEGSKA in the germline V gene (reference sequence). Trimming left V 3 bases short and J 4 bases short, with 19 bases between. There are 16 residues in the CDR3. CDR3 residues: CSASPSSRQINQPQHF. The CDR3 region has the DNA TGCAGTGCTAGTCCCTCCTCCAGACAGATTAATCAGCCCCAGCATTTT.

The rearrangement uses TRBV5-1 and TRBJ2-3; 9 bases map to TRBD1. CDR1 is SGHRS and CDR2 is YFSETQ in the germline V gene. The V gene end was trimmed by 4 bases and the J gene end by 0 bases; junction bases not matched to a gene: 3. The CDR3 covers 15 residues. The CDR3: CASSVGQGSTDTQYF. CDR3 nucleotides: TGCGCCAGCAGCGTTGGACAGGGGAGCACAGATACGCAGTATTTT.

This clonotype showed up just a few times. The chain recombines TRBV4-3 with TRBJ2-1; 7 bases line up with TRBD2. Per germline, CDR1 LGHNA and CDR2 YSLEER. This CDR3 region has 17 residues. V gave up 0 bases and J gave up 2 bases; unmatched junction bases: 7. The CDR3 loop reads CASSQEEGAGTYNEQFF. CDR3 in DNA: TGCGCCAGCAGCCAAGAGGAGGGAGCGGGGACCTACAATGAGCAGTTCTTC.

This rearrangement joins TRBV20-1 to TRBJ1-1, with 8 bases lining up with TRBD1. The V gene end was trimmed by 3 bases and the J gene end by 7 bases; junction bases not matched to a gene: 4. Per the germline V gene, CDR1 is DFQATT and CDR2 is SNEGSKA (reference sequence). The CDR3 spans 12 residues. The DNA for the CDR3 is TGCAGTGCTAGTCGACAGGGGAATGAAGCTTTCTTT. Residues: CSASRQGNEAFF.

This rearrangement joins TRBV7-2 to TRBJ2-7; 7 bases align to TRBD2. Germline lookup yields CDR1 SGHTA and CDR2 FQGNSA. The CDR3 spans 14 residues. V dropped 5 bases and J dropped 3; count of bases not matched to a gene: 7. The chain's CDR3 is CASSQRTSRYEQYF. The CDR3 coding sequence is TGTGCCAGCAGCCAGAGGACTAGTCGCTACGAGCAGTACTTC.

In regard to this clonotype: A much larger clonotype is one base distant, so this may be a read error. The chain links TRBV4-2 to TRBJ2-1; D not certain. This CDR3 comprises 15 residues. The V gene's germline CDR1 is LGHNA and CDR2 YNFKEQ. The DNA of the CDR3 is TGTGCCAGCAGCCAGTCACTGGAACCCTACAATGAGAAGTTCTTC. Its translation is CASSQSLEPYNEKFF.

This clonotype was counted ten times or more. The chain is built from TRBV6-1 and TRBJ2-1; 13 bases map to TRBD2. Trimming at V came to 7 bases and at J to 9 bases, leaving 9 bases not matched to a gene. The CDR3 has 15 amino acids. Germline CDR1 MNHNS, CDR2 SASEGT. The CDR3 protein is CASNPTSGRAAEQFF. The CDR3 coding sequence is TGTGCCAGCAACCCAACTAGCGGGAGGGCCGCTGAGCAGTTCTTC.

This chain connects TRBV9 to TRBJ2-1; D is perhaps TRBD2 (6 bases). Germline CDR1 reads SGDLS; CDR2 reads YYNGEE. This CDR3 spans 15 amino acids. V dropped 0 bases and J dropped 10 bases, with 17 bases sitting between them. CDR3: CASSVVAGTSGEQFF. As DNA, the CDR3 is TGTGCCAGCAGCGTAGTTGCGGGAACTTCAGGGGAGCAGTTCTTC.

This clonotype was counted between two and nine times. The chain has TRBV7-2 and TRBJ2-3, with D maybe TRBD2 (6 bases). The ends were cut back, 4 bases at V and 3 bases at J, with 20 bases in the middle. Germline V lookup: CDR1 SGHTA, CDR2 FQGNSA. This CDR3 comprises 17 residues. The CDR3 reads CASSSRGGTAKTDTQYF. The CDR3, as DNA: TGTGCCAGCAGCTCGAGAGGAGGGACGGCTAAAACAGATACGCAGTATTTT.

This chain uses TRBV20-1 with TRBJ2-3; 7 positions agree with TRBD2. The CDR3 covers 14 residues. Germline assignment: CDR1 DFQATT and CDR2 SNEGSKA (reference sequence). V shed 4 bases, J shed 6 bases, and the junction held 10 bases outside the gene matches. CDR3 coding DNA: TGCAGTGCTAATCGTAGGGGAGGGGCGGATACGCAGTATTTT. Translated: CSANRRGGADTQYF.

The DNA for the CDR3 is TGTGCCACCAGCAGGGGAGACAGTTACGAGCAGTACTTC. This gives the protein CATSRGDSYEQYF. This chain joins TRBV15 and TRBJ2-7, with D possibly called TRBD1 or TRBD2 (5 bases each). V shed 3 bases and J shed 4 bases, with 10 bases lying between them. The CDR3 runs to 13 residues. Per the germline V gene, CDR1 is LNHNV and CDR2 is YYDKDF (reference sequence).

The V call is TRBV12-3 or TRBV12-4, the J call TRBJ2-7; 9 nucleotides align to TRBD1. The CDR3 contains 14 residues. V dropped 4 bases and J dropped 3; count of bases not matched to a gene: 4. The CDR3 region is CASSYRGRGYEQYF. The CDR3 region has the DNA TGTGCCAGCAGTTACAGGGGGCGCGGCTACGAGCAGTACTTC.

This chain joins TRBV5-6 and TRBJ2-5; D may correspond to TRBD1 or TRBD2 (5 bases each). Trimming pared 8 bases from V and 4 bases from J, leaving 15 bases between. The CDR3 runs 13 residues. Germline V CDR1 and CDR2: SGHDT, YYEEEE. The CDR3: CARSVGTGETQYF. CDR3 coding DNA: TGTGCCAGGAGCGTAGGGACCGGAGAGACCCAGTACTTC.

This clonotype occurred a few times. V gene TRBV5-4 combines with J gene TRBJ2-5; D not resolved. Germline V CDR1 and CDR2: SGHNT, YYREEE (reference sequence). V lost 0 bases to trimming and J lost 3 bases, with 9 bases between them. This CDR3 is 14 amino acids long. In nucleotides, the CDR3 is TGTGCCAGCAGCTTGGATGGTACAGAAGAGACCCAGTACTTC. It translates to CASSLDGTEETQYF. The full variable domain, with the rest looked up from reference TRBV5-4 and TRBJ2-5, is ETGVTQSPTHLIKTRGQQVTLRCSSQSGHNTVSWYQQALGQGPQFIFQYYREEENGRGNFPPRFSGLQFPNYSSELNVNALELDDSALYLCASSLDGTEETQYFGPGTRLLVL.

In this sample, this clonotype turned up a few times. This chain links TRBV4-3 with TRBJ2-1, with TRBD1 as a possible D gene (5 bases). The V gene's germline CDR1 is LGHNA and CDR2 YSLEER. Trimming removed 4 bases at V and 2 bases at J, with 15 bases between. This CDR3 has 16 residues. The DNA of the CDR3 is TGCGCCAGCAGCCCCCGGGCACAAGGGGCCTACAATGAGCAGTTCTTC. Translated, it gives CASSPRAQGAYNEQFF.

V and J are TRBV12-3 or TRBV12-4 and TRBJ1-3; D ambiguous. This CDR3 contains 14 residues. V shed 3 bases and J shed 0 bases, with 6 bases lying between them. The CDR3 sequence is CASSLTFSGNTIYF. In nucleotides, the CDR3 is TGTGCCAGCAGTTTGACCTTCTCTGGAAACACCATATATTTT.

This clonotype was counted only a few times. The CDR3: CASSTLGVGNEQFF. CDR3 DNA: TGTGCCAGCAGCACCCTCGGAGTTGGAAATGAGCAGTTCTTC. The rearrangement links TRBV12-3 or TRBV12-4 to TRBJ2-1; D not resolved. The CDR3 sequence is 14 residues long. Trimming removed 6 bases from V and 7 bases from J, with 16 bases in between.

This chain uses TRBV9 with TRBJ2-3, with D possibly matching TRBD2 (5 bases). The germline gives CDR1 SGDLS, CDR2 YYNGEE. V shed 4 bases and J shed 2 bases, with 11 bases lying between them. The CDR3 runs to 14 residues. Here the CDR3 reads CASSSKRTTDTQYF. CDR3 nucleotides: TGTGCCAGCAGCTCCAAGCGGACCACAGATACGCAGTATTTT.

This clonotype was detected a few times. This chain joins TRBV6-5 and TRBJ2-1, with TRBD2 matching over 7 bases. The germline gives CDR1 MNHEY, CDR2 SVGAGI. Unmatched junction bases numbered 3, after V lost 5 bases and J lost 8 bases. The CDR3 has 12 residues. The CDR3 DNA follows: TGTGCCAGCAGTAGGACTAGTTATGAGCAGTTCTTC. It translates to CASSRTSYEQFF.

This clonotype was counted between two and nine times. This chain uses TRBV6-5 with TRBJ2-7, with 7 bases that match TRBD1. Germline-derived CDR1 and CDR2 are MNHEY and SVGAGI. This CDR3 has 14 amino acids. V shed 0 bases, J shed 6 bases, and the junction held 5 bases outside the gene matches. The CDR3 nucleotides are TGTGCCAGCAGTTACTCGAACAGGGGATCCGAGCAGTACTTC. Translation gives CASSYSNRGSEQYF.

In its sample, this clonotype was seen a few times. J is TRBJ1-1 and V is TRBV19; no firm D call. CDR3 length equals 14 residues. The V and J ends lost 5 bases and 7 bases respectively, with 17 bases between them. Per the germline V gene, CDR1 is LNHDA and CDR2 is SQIVND (reference sequence). CDR3 loop: CASSQPGIFVEAFF. The CDR3, as DNA: TGTGCCAGTAGTCAGCCGGGGATCTTTGTTGAAGCTTTCTTT.